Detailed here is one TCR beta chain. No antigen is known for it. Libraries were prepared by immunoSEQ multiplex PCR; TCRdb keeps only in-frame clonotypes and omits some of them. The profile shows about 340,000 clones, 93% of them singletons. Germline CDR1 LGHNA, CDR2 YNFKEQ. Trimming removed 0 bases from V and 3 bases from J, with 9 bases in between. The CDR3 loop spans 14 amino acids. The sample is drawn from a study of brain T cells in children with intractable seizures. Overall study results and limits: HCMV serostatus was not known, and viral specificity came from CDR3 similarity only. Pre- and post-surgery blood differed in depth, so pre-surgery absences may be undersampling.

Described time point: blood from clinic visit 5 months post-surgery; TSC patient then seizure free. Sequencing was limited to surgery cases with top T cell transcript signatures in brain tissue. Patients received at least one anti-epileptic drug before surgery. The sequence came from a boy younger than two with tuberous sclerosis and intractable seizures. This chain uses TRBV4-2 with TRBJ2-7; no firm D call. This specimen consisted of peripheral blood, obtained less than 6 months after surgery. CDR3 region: CASSQEKIDYEQYF. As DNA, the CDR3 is TGTGCCAGCAGCCAAGAGAAAATTGACTACGAGCAGTACTTC.